Following are 8 T cell receptor beta chains from one sample sequenced in a study of T-cell reconstitution after alpha-beta-depleted transplantation in children (dated by TCRdb to about 2016). Library method: PCR. The instrument given in TCRdb is Illumina HiSeq 2500. TCR libraries were prepared with molecular barcoding, using unique molecular identifiers to normalize TCRbeta repertoire quantification. TCRdb reran the public reads through fastp at Q25 and MiXCR, keeping productive beta chains. Duplicate CDR3 protein sequences are folded into a single record with the most common DNA and genes. The table for this sample lists about 240,000 distinct CDR3 sequences; about 12% of them were counted only once. The ten largest make up about 2.6% of the sample. Material: PBMCs from the stem cell graft donor, obtained from the stem cell graft. The receptors derive from a human donor who donated a stem cell graft to a child with acute lymphoblastic leukemia.

This clonotype was seen many times. This sequence joins TRBV28 and TRBJ2-3, with TRBD2 identical over 16 bases. The CDR3 is 16 residues long. CDR1 is MDHEN, CDR2 SYDVKM, per germline. The V segment lost 4 bases and the J segment 8 bases; nucleotides outside the gene matches: 6. The CDR3 coding sequence is TGTGCCAGCAGTTCCCCTGGGACTAGCGGGGGGGGTACGCAGTATTTT. This encodes CASSSPGTSGGGTQYF.

This clonotype was counted many times. The chain has TRBV4-3 and TRBJ2-1; D is possibly TRBD2 (5 bases). CDR1 LGHNA and CDR2 YSLEER come from the germline V gene. This CDR3 has 18 residues. V was pared by 5 bases and J by 0 bases, with 20 bases between. The CDR3 region is CASSFLGRVGSSYNEQFF. CDR3 in DNA: TGCGCCAGCAGCTTCCTCGGCAGAGTGGGGAGCTCCTACAATGAGCAGTTCTTC.

This clonotype was seen at least ten times. This chain uses TRBV20-1 with TRBJ2-5; D possibly uses TRBD1 or TRBD2 (5 bases each). V was trimmed by 5 bases and J by 2 bases, leaving 15 bases between them. The germline CDR1 and CDR2 sequences are DFQATT and SNEGSKA (reference sequence). The CDR3 is 14 residues long. Here the CDR3 DNA reads TGCAGTGCTGAGGGGCGAGATCTACAAGAGACCCAGTACTTC. Translated: CSAEGRDLQETQYF.

This clonotype appeared many times. The V and J genes are TRBV6-2 or TRBV6-3 and TRBJ2-2; 9 bases are shared with TRBD1. The CDR3 is made up of 15 amino acids. Germline V gene lookup returns CDR1 MNHEY and CDR2 SVGEGT. Unmatched junction bases numbered 9, after V lost 8 bases and J lost 5 bases. DNA for the CDR3: TGTGCCAGCGGTGACCGGGACAGGGCAACCGGGGAGCTGTTTTTT. It specifies CASGDRDRATGELFF.

The table lists this clonotype with many counts. The chain combines TRBV29-1 with TRBJ1-1; D is undetermined. CDR3 length: 11 amino acids. Germline V gene sequence: CDR1 SQVTM, CDR2 ANQGSEA. V lost 6 bases and J lost 8, with 13 bases in between. The CDR3 region has the DNA TGCAGCGTGGGCCCTCGATTAGAAGCTTTCTTT. Translating gives CSVGPRLEAFF.

This clonotype was counted ten times or more. The gene calls are TRBV19 and TRBJ2-1; possible D gene TRBD2, 5 bases. The V end was cut by 2 bases, the J end by 2 bases, with 13 bases between. The CDR3 totals 16 residues. From germline, CDR1 is LNHDA and CDR2 SQIVND (reference sequence). The CDR3 coding sequence is TGTGCCAGTAGTATACTCATGGGCGGGCCCTACAATGAGCAGTTCTTC. Amino acid sequence: CASSILMGGPYNEQFF. The variable domain in full, completed from reference TRBV19 and TRBJ2-1, reads DGGITQSPKYLFRKEGQNVTLSCEQNLNHDAMYWYRQDPGQGLRLIYYSQIVNDFQKGDIAEGYSVSREKKESFPLTVTSAQKNPTAFYLCASSILMGGPYNEQFFGPGTRLTVL.

This clonotype was seen many times. The chain combines TRBV20-1 with TRBJ2-5; D unresolved. The CDR3 sequence is 13 residues long. CDR1 and CDR2 (germline): DFQATT, SNEGSKA (reference sequence). Trimming pared 3 bases from V and 4 bases from J, leaving 12 bases between. CDR3 loop: CSASVLYRETQYF. The CDR3 nucleotides are TGCAGTGCTAGCGTTCTCTACCGAGAGACCCAGTACTTC.

In its sample, this clonotype was seen many times. CDR3 sequence reads: CSARVRGLAGNNEQFF. The CDR3 nucleotides read TGCAGTGCTAGAGTGCGGGGACTAGCGGGAAACAATGAGCAGTTCTTC. The V gene is TRBV20-1, the J gene TRBJ2-1; 13 bases are a match to TRBD2. The V segment lost 1 base and the J segment 5 bases; nucleotides outside the gene matches: 5. Germline V lookup: CDR1 DFQATT, CDR2 SNEGSKA (reference sequence). The CDR3 sequence is 16 residues long.